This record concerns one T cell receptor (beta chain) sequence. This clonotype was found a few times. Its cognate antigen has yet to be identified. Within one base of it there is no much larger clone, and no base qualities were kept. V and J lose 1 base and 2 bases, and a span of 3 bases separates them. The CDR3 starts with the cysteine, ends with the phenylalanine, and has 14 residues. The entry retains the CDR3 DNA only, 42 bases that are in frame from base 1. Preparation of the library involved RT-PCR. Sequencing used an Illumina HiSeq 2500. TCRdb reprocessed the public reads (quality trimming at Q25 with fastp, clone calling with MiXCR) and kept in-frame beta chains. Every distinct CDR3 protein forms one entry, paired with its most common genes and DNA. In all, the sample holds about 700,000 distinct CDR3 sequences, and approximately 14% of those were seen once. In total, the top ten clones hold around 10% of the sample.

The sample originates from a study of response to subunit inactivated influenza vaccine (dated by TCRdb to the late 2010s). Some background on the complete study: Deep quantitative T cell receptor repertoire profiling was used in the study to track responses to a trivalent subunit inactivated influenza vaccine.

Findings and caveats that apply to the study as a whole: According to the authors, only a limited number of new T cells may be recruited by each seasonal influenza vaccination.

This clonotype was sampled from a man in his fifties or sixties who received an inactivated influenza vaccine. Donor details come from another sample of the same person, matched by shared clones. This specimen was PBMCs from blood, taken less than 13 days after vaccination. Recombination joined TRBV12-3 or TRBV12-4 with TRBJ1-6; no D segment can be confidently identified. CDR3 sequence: CASSLVTYNSPLHF. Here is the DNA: TGTGCCAGCAGTTTAGTCACCTATAATTCACCCCTCCACTTT.